A single sample gave rise to the 8 T cell receptor beta chains below, sequenced in a study of shared clonotypes between healthy human individuals. Produced via immunoSEQ multiplex PCR; TCRdb's table is partial and in-frame only. The data hold around 2,000,000 clones, with 93% observed a single time. CD45RO-negative, CCR7-selected cells formed the naive CD8 fraction, which excluded terminally differentiated effector memory CD45RA+ cells. The sample consisted of naive CD8+ T cells from PBMCs. The receptors come from a young man in good health. Some clones in this sample may be carry-over from other donors' samples.

The chain combines TRBV28 with TRBJ1-1; weak D call: TRBD1 (6 bases). The CDR3 runs to 15 residues. The V and J ends lost 5 bases and 6 bases respectively, with 19 bases between them. Germline V gives CDR1 MDHEN, CDR2 SYDVKM. Here the CDR3 DNA reads TGTGCCAGCAGTCAAGACAGGACCCTGGGTGCTGAAGCTTTCTTT. Its protein is CASSQDRTLGAEAFF. Supplemented by reference TRBV28 and TRBJ1-1, the full variable domain reads DVKVTQSSRYLVKRTGEKVFLECVQDMDHENMFWYRQDPGLGLRLIYFSYDVKMKEKGDIPEGYSVSREKKERFSLILESASTNQTSMYLCASSQDRTLGAEAFFGQGTRLTVV.

V and J are TRBV19 and TRBJ1-1; TRBD1 agrees at 11 bases. Trimming took 8 bases from V and 9 from J; bases not matched to a gene: 5. The V gene's germline CDR1 is LNHDA and CDR2 SQIVND (reference sequence). The CDR3 is 12 amino acids. CDR3 DNA: TGTGCCAGTTCCGGACAGGGGGCAAAAGCTTTCTTT. Translation gives CASSGQGAKAFF.

CDR3 nucleotide sequence: TGTGCCAGCAGTCGTGGACAGGTAAACATAGCGGCCTACGAGCAGTACTTC. Its translation: CASSRGQVNIAAYEQYF. This chain uses TRBV7-2 with TRBJ2-7; weak D call: TRBD1 (7 bases). Germline CDR1 and CDR2: SGHTA and FQGNSA. The V end was cut by 6 bases, the J end by 2 bases, with 23 bases between. This CDR3 region has 17 residues.

This sequence joins TRBV5-1 and TRBJ2-3; weak D call: TRBD2 (6 bases). Germline CDR1 SGHRS, CDR2 YFSETQ. Trimming removed 5 bases at V and 0 bases at J, with 22 bases between. This CDR3 has 18 amino acids. The DNA for the CDR3 is TGCGCCAGCAGTTGGAGCCAGGGAGAGGAGGGTAGCACAGATACGCAGTATTTT. Translating it yields CASSWSQGEEGSTDTQYF.

The chain has TRBV28 and TRBJ2-7; 8 nucleotides agree with TRBD1. The CDR3 sequence is 14 residues long. Per the germline V gene, CDR1 is MDHEN and CDR2 is SYDVKM. With 5 bases clipped from V and 3 bases from J, the junction kept 6 bases outside the gene matches. In nucleotides, the CDR3 is TGTGCCAGCAGTAGTAGGACAGGGAACTACGAGCAGTACTTC. Translated, it gives CASSSRTGNYEQYF.

This clone was observed a handful of times. This chain links TRBV11-2 with TRBJ2-7; D unclear. The CDR3 is 13 amino acids. Per germline, CDR1 SGHAT and CDR2 FQNNGV. The germline V and J ends were trimmed by 1 base and 7 bases, with 11 bases remaining between them. CDR3 DNA: TGTGCCAGCAGCTTAGGGGCGCCACGGGAGCAGTACTTC. It is translated as CASSLGAPREQYF.

The chain links TRBV10-3 to TRBJ2-2; weak D call: TRBD2 (6 bases). Trimming removed 8 bases from V and 5 bases from J, with 12 bases in between. The CDR3 contains 13 residues. Germline V lookup: CDR1 ENHRY, CDR2 SYGVKD. The CDR3 region has the DNA TGTGCCATCCTGAGGGCGGGGACCGGGGAGCTGTTTTTT. Translation: CAILRAGTGELFF.

V and J are TRBV4-3 and TRBJ2-1, with 8 bases fitting TRBD2. Germline assignment: CDR1 LGHNA and CDR2 YSLEER. The CDR3 runs 17 residues. The V gene end was trimmed by 3 bases and the J gene end by 4 bases; junction bases not matched to a gene: 11. The CDR3 nucleotides are TGCGCCAGCAGCCAGTACCTAGGGACTAGGCTATACAATGAGCAGTTCTTC. This encodes CASSQYLGTRLYNEQFF.